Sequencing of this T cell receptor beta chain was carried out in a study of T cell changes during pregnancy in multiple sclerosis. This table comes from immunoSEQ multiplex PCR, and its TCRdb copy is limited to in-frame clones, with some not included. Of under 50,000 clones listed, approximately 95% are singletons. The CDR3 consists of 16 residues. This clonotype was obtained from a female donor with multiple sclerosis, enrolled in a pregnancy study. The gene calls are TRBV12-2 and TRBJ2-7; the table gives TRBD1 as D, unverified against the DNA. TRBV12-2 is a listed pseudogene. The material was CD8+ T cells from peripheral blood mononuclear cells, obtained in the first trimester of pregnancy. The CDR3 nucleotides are TGTGCAAGTCGCTTAGTTCGGACAGGGGGATCCTACGAGCAGTACTTC. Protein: CASRLVRTGGSYEQYF.